The 2 T cell receptor beta chains below all came from one sample that was sequenced in a study of CD8 T cells in Susac syndrome. It was with random hexamers that roughly 0.5 to 1 ug RNA was reverse transcribed. MiXCR was run by TCRdb on the immunoSEQ multiplex PCR reads, yielding one entry per CDR3 protein. The table includes about 120,000 distinct CDR3 sequences, 96% detected once. The specimen sequenced was CD4+ T cells from PBMCs. The receptors were sampled from a human donor with Susac syndrome.

The chain uses TRBV5-1 and TRBJ2-7; D is unresolved. V dropped 4 bases and J dropped 7 bases, with 15 bases sitting between them. The CDR3 is made up of 13 amino acids. CDR1 SGHRS and CDR2 YFSETQ come from the germline V gene. CDR3 sequence (DNA): TGCGCCAGCAGCCCCGGCGTCGTTTTTGAGCAGTACTTC. Translating it yields CASSPGVVFEQYF.

This clonotype was picked up one time. This sequence joins TRBV4-2 and TRBJ1-2; TRBD1 matches at 11 bases. CDR1 and CDR2 from the germline V gene are LGHNA and YNFKEQ. J was trimmed by 6 bases and V by 0 bases; bases with no gene match: 3. The CDR3 has 15 residues. CDR3 loop: CASSQDWTGGHGYTF. CDR3 nucleotides: TGTGCCAGCAGCCAAGATTGGACAGGGGGCCATGGCTACACCTTC.